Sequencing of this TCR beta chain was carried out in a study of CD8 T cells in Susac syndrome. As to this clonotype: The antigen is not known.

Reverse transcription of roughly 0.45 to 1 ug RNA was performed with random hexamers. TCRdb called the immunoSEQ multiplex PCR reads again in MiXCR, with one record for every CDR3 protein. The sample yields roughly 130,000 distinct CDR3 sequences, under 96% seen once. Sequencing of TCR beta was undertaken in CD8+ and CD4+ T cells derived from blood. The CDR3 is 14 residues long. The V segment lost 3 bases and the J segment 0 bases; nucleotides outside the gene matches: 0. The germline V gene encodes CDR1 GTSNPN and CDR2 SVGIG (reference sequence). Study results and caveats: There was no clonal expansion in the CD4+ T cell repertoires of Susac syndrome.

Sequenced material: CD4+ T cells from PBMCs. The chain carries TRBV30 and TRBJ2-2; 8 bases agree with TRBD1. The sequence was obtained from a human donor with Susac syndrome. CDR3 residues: CAWSRGPNTGELFF. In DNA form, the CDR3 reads TGTGCCTGGAGCAGGGGGCCGAACACCGGGGAGCTGTTTTTT.